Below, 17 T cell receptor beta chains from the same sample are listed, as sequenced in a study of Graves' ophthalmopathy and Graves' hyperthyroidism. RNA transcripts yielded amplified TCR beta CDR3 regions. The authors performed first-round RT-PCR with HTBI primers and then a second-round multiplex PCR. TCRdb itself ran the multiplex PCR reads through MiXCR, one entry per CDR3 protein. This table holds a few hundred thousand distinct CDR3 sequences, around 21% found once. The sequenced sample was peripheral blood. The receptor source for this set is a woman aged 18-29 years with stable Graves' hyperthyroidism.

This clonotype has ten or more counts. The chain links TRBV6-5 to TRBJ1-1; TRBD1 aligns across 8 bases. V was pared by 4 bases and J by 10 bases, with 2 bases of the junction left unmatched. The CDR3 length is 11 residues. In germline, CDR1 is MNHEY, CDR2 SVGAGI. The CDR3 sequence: CASSSTGGAFF. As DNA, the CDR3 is TGTGCCAGCAGTTCTACAGGGGGAGCTTTCTTT.

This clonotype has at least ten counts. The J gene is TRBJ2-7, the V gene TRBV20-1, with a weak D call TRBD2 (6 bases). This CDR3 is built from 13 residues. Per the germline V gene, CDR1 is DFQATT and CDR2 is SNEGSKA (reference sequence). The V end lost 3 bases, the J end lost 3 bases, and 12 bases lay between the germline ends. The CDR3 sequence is CSARLPGVYEQYF. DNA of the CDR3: TGCAGTGCTAGGTTACCGGGGGTCTACGAGCAGTACTTC.

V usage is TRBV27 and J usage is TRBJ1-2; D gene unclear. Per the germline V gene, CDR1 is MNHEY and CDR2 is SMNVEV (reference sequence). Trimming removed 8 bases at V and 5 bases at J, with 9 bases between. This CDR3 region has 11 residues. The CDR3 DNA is TGTGCCAGCCGGGGATTGTATGGCTACACCTTC. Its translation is CASRGLYGYTF.

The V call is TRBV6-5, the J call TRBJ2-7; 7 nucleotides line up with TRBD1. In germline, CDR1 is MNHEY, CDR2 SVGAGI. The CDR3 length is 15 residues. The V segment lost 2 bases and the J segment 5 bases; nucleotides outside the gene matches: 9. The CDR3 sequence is CASSYPDRPTDEQYF. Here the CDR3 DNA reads TGTGCCAGCAGTTACCCGGACAGGCCAACCGACGAGCAGTACTTC.

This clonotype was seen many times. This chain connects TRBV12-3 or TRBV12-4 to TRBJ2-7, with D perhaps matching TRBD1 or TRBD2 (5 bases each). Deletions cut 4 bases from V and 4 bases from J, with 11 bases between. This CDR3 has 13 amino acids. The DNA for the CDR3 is TGTGCCAGCAGTTGGGGCGGGTATTACGAGCAGTACTTC. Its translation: CASSWGGYYEQYF.

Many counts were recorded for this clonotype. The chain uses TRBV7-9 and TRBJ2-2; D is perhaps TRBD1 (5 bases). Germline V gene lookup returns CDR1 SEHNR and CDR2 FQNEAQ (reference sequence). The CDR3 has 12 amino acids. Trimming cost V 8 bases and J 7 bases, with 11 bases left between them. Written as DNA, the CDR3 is TGTGCCAGCCCTCTCAGGGTCGGGGAGCTGTTTTTT. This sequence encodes CASPLRVGELFF.

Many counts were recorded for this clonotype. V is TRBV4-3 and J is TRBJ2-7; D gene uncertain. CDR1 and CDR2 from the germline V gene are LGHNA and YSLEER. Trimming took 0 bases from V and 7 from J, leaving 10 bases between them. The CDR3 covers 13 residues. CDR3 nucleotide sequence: TGCGCCAGCAGCCAAGATTCTCGTAGGGAGCAGTACTTC. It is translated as CASSQDSRREQYF.

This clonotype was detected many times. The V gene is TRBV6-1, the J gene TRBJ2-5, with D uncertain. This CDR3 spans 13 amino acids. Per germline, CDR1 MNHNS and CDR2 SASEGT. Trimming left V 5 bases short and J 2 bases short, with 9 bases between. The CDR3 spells CASSKPTQETQYF. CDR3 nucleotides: TGTGCCAGCAGTAAACCGACACAAGAGACCCAGTACTTC.

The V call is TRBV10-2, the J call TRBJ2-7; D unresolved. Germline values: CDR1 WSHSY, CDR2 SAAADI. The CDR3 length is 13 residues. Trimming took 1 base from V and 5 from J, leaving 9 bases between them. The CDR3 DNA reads TGCGCCAGCAGTGAGTTGTCAGTCGACGAGCAGTACTTC. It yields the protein CASSELSVDEQYF.

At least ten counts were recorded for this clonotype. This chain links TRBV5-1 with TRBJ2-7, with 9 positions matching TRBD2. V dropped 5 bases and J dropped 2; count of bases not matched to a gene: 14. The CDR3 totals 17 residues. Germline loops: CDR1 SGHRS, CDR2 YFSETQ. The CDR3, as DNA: TGCGCCAGCAGTCTGGGATTGTTCAGCGGGAGGACCTACGAGCAGTACTTC. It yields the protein CASSLGLFSGRTYEQYF.

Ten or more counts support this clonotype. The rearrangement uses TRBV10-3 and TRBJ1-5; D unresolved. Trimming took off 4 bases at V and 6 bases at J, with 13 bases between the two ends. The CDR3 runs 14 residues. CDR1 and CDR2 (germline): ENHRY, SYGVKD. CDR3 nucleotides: TGTGCCATCAGTGCTCAGGTGAACGCTCAGCCCCAGCATTTT. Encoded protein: CAISAQVNAQPQHF.

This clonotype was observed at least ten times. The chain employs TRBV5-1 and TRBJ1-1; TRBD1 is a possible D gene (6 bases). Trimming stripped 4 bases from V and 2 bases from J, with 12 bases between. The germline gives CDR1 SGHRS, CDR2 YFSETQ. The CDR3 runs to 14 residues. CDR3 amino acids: CASSPPGGNTEAFF. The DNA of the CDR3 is TGCGCCAGCAGCCCCCCGGGGGGCAACACTGAAGCTTTCTTT.

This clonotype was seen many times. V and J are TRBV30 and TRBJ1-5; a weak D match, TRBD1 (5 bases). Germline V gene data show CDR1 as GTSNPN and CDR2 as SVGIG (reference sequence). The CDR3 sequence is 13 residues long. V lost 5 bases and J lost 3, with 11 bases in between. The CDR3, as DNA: TGTGCCTGGGCCTCGACAGACAATCAGCCCCAGCATTTT. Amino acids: CAWASTDNQPQHF. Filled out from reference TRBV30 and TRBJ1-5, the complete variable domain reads SQTIHQWPATLVQPVGSPLSLECTVEGTSNPNLYWYRQAAGRGLQLLFYSVGIGQISSEVPQNLSASRPQDRQFILSSKKLLLSDSGFYLCAWASTDNQPQHFGDGTRLSIL.

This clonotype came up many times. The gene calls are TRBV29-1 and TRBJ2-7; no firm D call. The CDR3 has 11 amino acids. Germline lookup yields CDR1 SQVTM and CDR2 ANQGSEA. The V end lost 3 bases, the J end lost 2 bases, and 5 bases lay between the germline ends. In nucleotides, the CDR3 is TGCAGCGTTGAGGAGACCTACGAGCAGTACTTC. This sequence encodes CSVEETYEQYF.

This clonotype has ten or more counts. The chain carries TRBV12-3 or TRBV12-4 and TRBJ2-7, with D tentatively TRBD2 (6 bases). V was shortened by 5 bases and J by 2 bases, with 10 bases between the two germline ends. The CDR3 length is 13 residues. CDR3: CASSGTRAYEQYF. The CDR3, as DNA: TGTGCCAGCAGTGGGACTCGTGCCTACGAGCAGTACTTC.

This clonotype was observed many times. CDR3 DNA: TGTGCCAGTGGGGGATCGGGAGACTGGGAGCAGTACTTC. Protein: CASGGSGDWEQYF. The rearrangement uses TRBV19 and TRBJ2-7; tentatively, D is TRBD2 (6 bases). The CDR3 is 13 residues long. Per the germline V gene, CDR1 is LNHDA and CDR2 is SQIVND (reference sequence). Trimming shortened V by 8 bases and J by 7 bases, and 18 bases separated the two germline ends.

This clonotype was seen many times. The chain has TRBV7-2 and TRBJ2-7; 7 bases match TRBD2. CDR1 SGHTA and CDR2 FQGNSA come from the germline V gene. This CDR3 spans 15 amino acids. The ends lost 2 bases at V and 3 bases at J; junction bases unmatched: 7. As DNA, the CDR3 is TGTGCCAGCAGCTTACGGGGAGGGCCGAACTACGAGCAGTACTTC. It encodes CASSLRGGPNYEQYF.